This passage covers 20 T cell receptor beta chains from one sample sequenced in a study of CD8+CD57+ T cells in acquired aplastic anemia. Researchers used genomic DNA as the template to profile TCR beta VDJ and CDR3. TCRdb re-called the reads with MiXCR, one entry per CDR3 protein. The sample includes around 130,000 distinct CDR3 sequences, 48% of them seen just once. Sequenced input: sorted CD4+, CD8+, or CD8+CD57+ T cells (not recorded which) from PBMCs. The origin of the receptors is a human donor in good health, serving as a control.

This clonotype was seen repeatedly, ten times or more. This chain uses TRBV20-1 with TRBJ2-1; D is perhaps TRBD2 (6 bases). Trimming removed 7 bases at V and 5 bases at J, with 18 bases between. The germline V gene has CDR1 DFQATT and CDR2 SNEGSKA (reference sequence). CDR3 length: 14 amino acids. The CDR3 sequence: CSEGNGGPDNEQFF. CDR3 nucleotide sequence: TGCAGTGAGGGAAACGGGGGACCCGACAATGAGCAGTTCTTC.

This clonotype showed up many times. This chain links TRBV19 with TRBJ2-1, with D maybe TRBD1 (5 bases). CDR1 and CDR2 (germline): LNHDA, SQIVND (reference sequence). The CDR3 runs 14 residues. With 7 bases removed from V and 7 bases from J, the gap between germline ends came to 17 bases. The CDR3 nucleotides are TGTGCCAGTACCCAAGGTGGCAGGGCGAATGAGCAGTTCTTC. This sequence encodes CASTQGGRANEQFF.

This clonotype was recorded at least ten times. The chain recombines TRBV10-3 with TRBJ2-3, with 8 positions matching TRBD1. This CDR3 has 14 residues. Per the germline V gene, CDR1 is ENHRY and CDR2 is SYGVKD. V was clipped by 10 bases and J by 0 bases; unmatched bases: 6. CDR3 in amino acids: CATGTGLSTDTQYF. The CDR3 nucleotides are TGTGCCACCGGGACAGGTTTAAGCACAGATACGCAGTATTTT.

The CDR3 protein is CSGSDWTSGGRADTQYF. The CDR3 DNA sequence: TGCAGTGGATCAGATTGGACTAGCGGGGGGAGAGCAGATACGCAGTATTTT. The genes are TRBV20-1 and TRBJ2-3; 14 bases agree with TRBD2. This CDR3 has 17 amino acids. From germline, CDR1 is DFQATT and CDR2 SNEGSKA (reference sequence). J was trimmed by 4 bases and V by 7 bases; bases with no gene match: 13.

This clonotype was detected ten times or more. The chain is built from TRBV7-2 and TRBJ2-5, with TRBD1 matching 9 bases. The trim removed 5 bases at V and 2 bases at J, leaving 3 bases unmatched. The V gene's germline CDR1 is SGHTA and CDR2 FQGNSA. The CDR3 is 14 residues long. The CDR3 protein is CASSRDRAQETQYF. The DNA of the CDR3 is TGTGCCAGCAGCCGGGACAGGGCGCAAGAGACCCAGTACTTC.

To note about this clonotype: One end of the junction does not line up with germline, which may come from a read error. V is TRBV20-1 and J is TRBJ1-5; weak D call: TRBD1 (5 bases). The CDR3 loop spans 14 amino acids. Germline values: CDR1 DFQATT, CDR2 SNEGSKA (reference sequence). CDR3 nucleotides: TGCAATGCTAGCGCCGGTCGTACAGGTCAGCCCCAGCATTTT. Its translation is CNASAGRTGQPQHF.

J is TRBJ2-7 and V is TRBV24-1; 7 nucleotides agree with TRBD1. V was pared by 11 bases and J by 2 bases, with 11 bases of the junction left unmatched. From germline, CDR1 is KGHDR and CDR2 SFDVKD. This CDR3 comprises 14 residues. The CDR3 DNA reads TGTGCCAGCAGCGAGGGGGCCATTCCCTACGAGCAGTACTTC. Amino acids: CASSEGAIPYEQYF.

This clonotype was observed a single time. This chain links TRBV7-8 with TRBJ2-3; 7 nucleotides match TRBD2. This CDR3 has 16 amino acids. V was clipped by 1 base and J by 0 bases; unmatched bases: 4. Germline CDR1 reads SGHVS; CDR2 reads FQNEAQ. The CDR3 coding sequence is TGTGCCAGCAGCTTAGTTGGCGGGGGAAGCACAGATACGCAGTATTTT. Translated, it gives CASSLVGGGSTDTQYF.

This clonotype occurred many times. The rearrangement uses TRBV27 and TRBJ1-2, with TRBD1 as a possible D gene (5 bases). Trimming cost V 1 base and J 5 bases, with 14 bases left between them. CDR1 is MNHEY and CDR2 is SMNVEV in the germline V gene (reference sequence). CDR3 length: 15 residues. This CDR3 is CASSLWSGGGYGYTF. The CDR3 DNA sequence: TGTGCCAGCAGTTTATGGTCTGGGGGAGGATATGGCTACACCTTC.

The chain carries TRBV19 and TRBJ2-7; possibly TRBD1 or TRBD2 for D (5 bases each). Trimming took off 5 bases at V and 2 bases at J, with 10 bases between the two ends. Germline CDR1 LNHDA, CDR2 SQIVND (reference sequence). This CDR3 region has 13 residues. CDR3 amino acids: CASSPGPTYEQYV. Written as DNA, the CDR3 is TGTGCCAGTAGTCCGGGACCAACCTACGAGCAGTACGTC.

This clonotype was counted ten times or more. The chain is built from TRBV6-2 or TRBV6-3 and TRBJ2-1, with 8 bases fitting TRBD1. The trim removed 4 bases at V and 4 bases at J, leaving 6 bases unmatched. Germline CDR1 is MNHEY and CDR2 is SVGEGT. The CDR3 has 15 residues. CDR3 in DNA: TGTGCCAGCAGTTTGGACAGGGTCCGTTACAATGAGCAGTTCTTC. It translates to CASSLDRVRYNEQFF.

With respect to this clonotype: The junction differs from germline at one of its ends, possibly a read error. V and J are TRBV2 and TRBJ1-6; no clear D. Germline CDR1 is SNHLY and CDR2 is FYNNEI. The CDR3 loop spans 13 amino acids. CDR3 nucleotide sequence: TGTGCCAGCAGTGCCTTCCGTAATTCACCCCTCCAGTTT. It encodes CASSAFRNSPLQF.

The chain couples TRBV7-2 to TRBJ1-2; D call uncertain. This CDR3 contains 14 residues. V gave up 5 bases and J gave up 8 bases, with 18 bases separating them. The germline CDR1 and CDR2 sequences are SGHTA and FQGNSA. For the CDR3, the DNA is TGTGCCAGCAGCACCGGTGAAGGGCTCGGGGGCTACACCTTC. Translation gives CASSTGEGLGGYTF. The full variable domain, rest sourced from reference TRBV7-2 and TRBJ1-2, is GAGVSQSPSNKVTEKGKDVELRCDPISGHTALYWYRQSLGQGLEFLIYFQGNSAPDKSGLPSDRFSAERTGGSVSTLTIQRTQQEDSAVYLCASSTGEGLGGYTFGSGTRLTVV.

V gene TRBV2 combines with J gene TRBJ1-6; TRBD1 might be the D (5 bases). This CDR3 spans 16 amino acids. Germline V CDR1 and CDR2: SNHLY, FYNNEI. V was shortened by 2 bases and J by 0 bases, with 8 bases between the two germline ends. The CDR3 spells CASSEKGSSYNSPLHF. CDR3 nucleotides: TGTGCCAGCAGTGAAAAGGGGAGCTCCTATAATTCACCCCTCCACTTT.

The genes are TRBV6-2 or TRBV6-3 and TRBJ2-2; no firm D call. Trimming cost V 2 bases and J 3 bases, with 16 bases left between them. The CDR3 runs 17 residues. Germline-derived CDR1 and CDR2 are MNHEY and SVGEGT. The CDR3 sequence: CASSYLLSYRDTGELFF. The CDR3 DNA reads as TGTGCCAGCAGTTACCTTTTATCGTACCGGGACACCGGGGAGCTGTTTTTT.

This clonotype has at least ten counts. This chain connects TRBV7-2 to TRBJ2-3, with 10 bases matching TRBD2. Germline V gene sequence: CDR1 SGHTA, CDR2 FQGNSA. The CDR3 is 15 residues long. Germline trimming cut 0 bases from V and 13 bases from J; bases unmatched to any gene: 10. The DNA of the CDR3 is TGTGCCAGCAGCTTAGCCGAGAGAGCGGGGGGGCTTGAGTATTTT. Translated: CASSLAERAGGLEYF.

The DNA of the CDR3 is TGCAGTGCACCCCCCCTGGGGGGTTGGAATGAGCAGTTCTTC. It is translated as CSAPPLGGWNEQFF. The chain recombines TRBV20-1 with TRBJ2-1; the D gene is possibly TRBD2 (6 bases). The V gene's germline CDR1 is DFQATT and CDR2 SNEGSKA (reference sequence). This CDR3 contains 14 residues. Between the trimmed V and J ends, which lost 6 bases and 7 bases, there was a span of 19 bases.

This clonotype was seen at least ten times. The rearrangement joins TRBV19 to TRBJ2-3; D is ambiguous. The germline V gene has CDR1 LNHDA and CDR2 SQIVND (reference sequence). This CDR3 region has 11 residues. Trimming shortened V by 11 bases and J by 0 bases, and 6 bases separated the two germline ends. CDR3 protein: CAAQSTDTQYF. The CDR3 DNA follows: TGTGCCGCACAGAGCACAGATACGCAGTATTTT.

In its sample, this clonotype was seen a few times. The CDR3 DNA is TGTGCCATCAGGTCGACAGGGAATGAGCAGTTCTTC. Translating gives CAIRSTGNEQFF. V is TRBV10-3 and J is TRBJ2-1; 7 bases are shared with TRBD1. Germline CDR1 reads ENHRY; CDR2 reads SYGVKD. With V trimmed by 6 bases and J by 7 bases, 3 bases remained unmatched. The CDR3 loop spans 12 amino acids.

This clonotype was observed many times. The chain carries TRBV2 and TRBJ2-7; 7 bases fit TRBD1. The CDR3 sequence is 13 residues long. Germline V CDR1 and CDR2: SNHLY, FYNNEI. V was pared by 4 bases and J by 4 bases, with 4 bases of the junction left unmatched. The CDR3 sequence: CASSGNRGYEQYF. The CDR3 DNA sequence: TGTGCCAGCAGTGGTAACAGGGGTTACGAGCAGTACTTC.